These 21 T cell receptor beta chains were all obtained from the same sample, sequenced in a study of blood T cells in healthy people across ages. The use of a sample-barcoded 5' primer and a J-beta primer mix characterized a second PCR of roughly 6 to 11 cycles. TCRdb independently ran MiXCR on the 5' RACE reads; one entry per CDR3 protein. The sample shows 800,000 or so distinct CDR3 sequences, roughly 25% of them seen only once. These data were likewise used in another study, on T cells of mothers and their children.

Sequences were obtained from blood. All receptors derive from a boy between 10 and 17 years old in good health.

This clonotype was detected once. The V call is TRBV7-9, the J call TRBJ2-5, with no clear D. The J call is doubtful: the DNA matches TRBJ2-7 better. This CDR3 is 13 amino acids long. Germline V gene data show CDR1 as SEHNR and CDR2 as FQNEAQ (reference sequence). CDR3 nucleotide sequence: TGTGCCAGCAGCTCCGTGCCAACGGACGAGCAGTACTTC. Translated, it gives CASSSVPTDEQYF.

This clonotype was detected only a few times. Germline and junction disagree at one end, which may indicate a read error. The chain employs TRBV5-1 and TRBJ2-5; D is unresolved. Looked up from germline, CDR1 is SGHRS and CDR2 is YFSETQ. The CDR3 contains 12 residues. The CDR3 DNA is TGCGCCAGCAGCTTTCGAGAGGAGACCCAGTGCTTC. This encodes CASSFREETQCF.

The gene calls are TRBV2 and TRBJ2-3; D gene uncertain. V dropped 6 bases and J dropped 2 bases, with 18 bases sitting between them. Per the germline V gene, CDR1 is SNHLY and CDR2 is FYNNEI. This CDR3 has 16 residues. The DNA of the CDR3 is TGTGCCAGCAGCAGACGGATCTCCCCAAACACAGATACGCAGTATTTT. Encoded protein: CASSRRISPNTDTQYF. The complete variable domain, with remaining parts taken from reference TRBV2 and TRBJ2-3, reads EPEVTQTPSHQVTQMGQEVILRCVPISNHLYFYWYRQILGQKVEFLVSFYNNEISEKSEIFDDQFSVERPDGSNFTLKIRSTKLEDSAMYFCASSRRISPNTDTQYFGPGTRLTVL.

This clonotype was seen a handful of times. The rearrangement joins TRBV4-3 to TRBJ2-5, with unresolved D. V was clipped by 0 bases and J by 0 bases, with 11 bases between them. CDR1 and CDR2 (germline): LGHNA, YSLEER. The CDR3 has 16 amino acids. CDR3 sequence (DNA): TGCGCCAGCAGCCAAGATCTTATACAAAACCAAGAGACCCAGTACTTC. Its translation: CASSQDLIQNQETQYF.

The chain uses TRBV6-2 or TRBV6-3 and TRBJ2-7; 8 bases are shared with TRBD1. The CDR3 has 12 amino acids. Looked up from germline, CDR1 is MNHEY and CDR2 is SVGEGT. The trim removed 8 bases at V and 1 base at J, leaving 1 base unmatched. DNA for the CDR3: TGTGCCAGCGGACAGGGATCCTACGAGCAGTACTTC. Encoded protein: CASGQGSYEQYF.

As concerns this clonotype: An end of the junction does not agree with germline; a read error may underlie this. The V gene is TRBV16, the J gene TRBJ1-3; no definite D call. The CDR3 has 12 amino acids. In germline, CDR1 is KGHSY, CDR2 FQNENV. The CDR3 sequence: CAGSQYGNTIYF. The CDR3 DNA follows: TGTGCCGGCAGCCAGTATGGAAACACCATATATTTT.

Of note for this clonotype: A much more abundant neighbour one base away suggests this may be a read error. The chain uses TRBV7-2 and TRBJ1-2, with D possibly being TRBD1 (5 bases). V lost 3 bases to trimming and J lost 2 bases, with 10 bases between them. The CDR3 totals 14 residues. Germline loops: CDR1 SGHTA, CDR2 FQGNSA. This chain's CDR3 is CASSFFRGNYGYTF. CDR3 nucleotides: TGTGCCAGCAGCTTTTTCCGGGGCAACTATGGCTACACCTTC.

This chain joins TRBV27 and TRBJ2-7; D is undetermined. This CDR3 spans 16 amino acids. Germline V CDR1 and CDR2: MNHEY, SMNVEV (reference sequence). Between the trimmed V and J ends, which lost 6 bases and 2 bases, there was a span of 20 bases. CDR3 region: CASSPRGEHEAYEQYF. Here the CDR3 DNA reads TGTGCCAGCAGCCCTCGAGGTGAACATGAGGCCTACGAGCAGTACTTC.

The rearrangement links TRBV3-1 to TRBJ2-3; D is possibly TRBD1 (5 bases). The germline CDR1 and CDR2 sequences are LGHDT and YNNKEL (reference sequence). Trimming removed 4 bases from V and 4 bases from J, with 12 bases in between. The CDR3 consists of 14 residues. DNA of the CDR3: TGTGCCAGCAGCCCAGACAGTCACGCAGATACGCAGTATTTT. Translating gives CASSPDSHADTQYF.

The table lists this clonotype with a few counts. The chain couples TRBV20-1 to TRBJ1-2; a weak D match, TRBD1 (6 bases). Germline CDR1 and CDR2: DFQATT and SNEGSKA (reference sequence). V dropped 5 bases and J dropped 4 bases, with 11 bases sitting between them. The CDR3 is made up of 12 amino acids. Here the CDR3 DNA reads TGCAGTGCTTCAAAGGGGGGCTATGGCTACACCTTC. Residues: CSASKGGYGYTF.

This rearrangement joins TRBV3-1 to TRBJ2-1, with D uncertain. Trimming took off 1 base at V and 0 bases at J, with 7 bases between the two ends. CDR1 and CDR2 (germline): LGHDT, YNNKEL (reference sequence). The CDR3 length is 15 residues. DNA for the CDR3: TGTGCCAGCAGCCAAGTCTGGGACTCCTACAATGAGCAGTTCTTC. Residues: CASSQVWDSYNEQFF.

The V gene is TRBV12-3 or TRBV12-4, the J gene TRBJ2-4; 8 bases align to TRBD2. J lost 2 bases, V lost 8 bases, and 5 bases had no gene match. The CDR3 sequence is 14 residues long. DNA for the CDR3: TGTGCCAGCCGGAATAGCGGGACCAAAAACATTCAGTACTTC. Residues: CASRNSGTKNIQYF.

The CDR3 nucleotides are TGTGCCAGCTACCCTCCCCGGGGGTTGAGCAATCAGCCCCAGCATTTT. This codes for CASYPPRGLSNQPQHF. The V gene is TRBV28, the J gene TRBJ1-5; D is perhaps TRBD1 (5 bases). Trimming removed 8 bases at V and 1 base at J, with 18 bases between. Germline V gene data show CDR1 as MDHEN and CDR2 as SYDVKM. CDR3 length equals 16 residues. Together with reference TRBV28 and TRBJ1-5, the CDR3 gives the full variable domain: DVKVTQSSRYLVKRTGEKVFLECVQDMDHENMFWYRQDPGLGLRLIYFSYDVKMKEKGDIPEGYSVSREKKERFSLILESASTNQTSMYLCASYPPRGLSNQPQHFGDGTRLSIL.

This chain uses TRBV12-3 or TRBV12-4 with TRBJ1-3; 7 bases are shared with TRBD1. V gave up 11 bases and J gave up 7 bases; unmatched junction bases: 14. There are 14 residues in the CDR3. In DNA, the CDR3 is TGTGCCGCGACCCACAGGGGAGCTTTGAACACCATATATTTT. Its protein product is CAATHRGALNTIYF.

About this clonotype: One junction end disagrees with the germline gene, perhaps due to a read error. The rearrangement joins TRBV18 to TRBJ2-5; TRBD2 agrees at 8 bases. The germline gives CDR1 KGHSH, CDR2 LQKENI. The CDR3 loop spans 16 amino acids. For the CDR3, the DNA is TGTGCTAGCTCACCACCGAGAGCGGGAGTTCTGGAGACCCAGTACTTC. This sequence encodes CASSPPRAGVLETQYF.

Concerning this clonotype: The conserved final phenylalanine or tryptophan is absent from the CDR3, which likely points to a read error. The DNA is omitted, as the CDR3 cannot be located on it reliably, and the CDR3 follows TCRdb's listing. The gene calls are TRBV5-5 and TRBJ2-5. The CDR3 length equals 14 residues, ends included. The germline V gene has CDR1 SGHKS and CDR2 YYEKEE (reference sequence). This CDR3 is CASSLTPSTEDLFI.

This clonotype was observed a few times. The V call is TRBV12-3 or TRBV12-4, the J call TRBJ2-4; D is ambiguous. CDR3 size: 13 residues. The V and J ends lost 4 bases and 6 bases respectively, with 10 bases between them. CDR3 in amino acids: CASSWAPSNIQYF. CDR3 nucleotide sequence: TGTGCCAGCAGTTGGGCCCCATCAAACATTCAGTACTTC.

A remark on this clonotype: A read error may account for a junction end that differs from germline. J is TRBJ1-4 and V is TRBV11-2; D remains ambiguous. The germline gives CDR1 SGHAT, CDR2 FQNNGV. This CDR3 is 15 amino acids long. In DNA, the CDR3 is TGTGCCAGCAGCTTAACCTCGGCCGAGAATGAAAAACTGCTTTTT. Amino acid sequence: CASSLTSAENEKLLF.

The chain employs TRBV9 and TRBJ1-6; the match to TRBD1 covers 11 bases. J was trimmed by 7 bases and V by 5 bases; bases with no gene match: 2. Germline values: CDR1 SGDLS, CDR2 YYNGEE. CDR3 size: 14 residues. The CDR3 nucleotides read TGTGCCAGCAGAGGGGACAGGGGGAATTCACCCCTCCACTTT. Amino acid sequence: CASRGDRGNSPLHF.

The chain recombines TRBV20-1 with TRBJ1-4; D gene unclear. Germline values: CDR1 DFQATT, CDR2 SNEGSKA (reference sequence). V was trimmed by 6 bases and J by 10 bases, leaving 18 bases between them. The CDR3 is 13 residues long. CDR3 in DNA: TGCAGTGCCCCGTTGGGCCAATCAGGAAAACTGTTTTTT. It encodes CSAPLGQSGKLFF.

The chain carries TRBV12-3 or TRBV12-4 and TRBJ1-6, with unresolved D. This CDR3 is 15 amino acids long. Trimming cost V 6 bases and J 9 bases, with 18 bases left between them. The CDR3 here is CASSPDTGIGSPLHF. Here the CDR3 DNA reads TGTGCCAGCAGCCCTGACACGGGCATAGGTTCACCCCTCCACTTT.